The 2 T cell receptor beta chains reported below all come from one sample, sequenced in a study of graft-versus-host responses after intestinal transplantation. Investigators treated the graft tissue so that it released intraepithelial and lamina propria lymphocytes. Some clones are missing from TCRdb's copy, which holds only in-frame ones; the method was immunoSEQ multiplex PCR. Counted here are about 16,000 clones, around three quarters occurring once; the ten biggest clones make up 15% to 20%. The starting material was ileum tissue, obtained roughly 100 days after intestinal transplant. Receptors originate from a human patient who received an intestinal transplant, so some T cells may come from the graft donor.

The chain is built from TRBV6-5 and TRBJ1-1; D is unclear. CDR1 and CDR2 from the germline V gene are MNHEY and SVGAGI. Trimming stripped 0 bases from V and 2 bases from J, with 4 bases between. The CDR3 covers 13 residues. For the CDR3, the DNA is TGTGCCAGCAGTTACTCGACAAACACTGAAGCTTTCTTT. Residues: CASSYSTNTEAFF.

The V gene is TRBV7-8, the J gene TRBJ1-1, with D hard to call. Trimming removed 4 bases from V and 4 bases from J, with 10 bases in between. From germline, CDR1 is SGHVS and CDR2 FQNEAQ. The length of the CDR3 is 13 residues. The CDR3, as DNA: TGTGCCAGCAGCTCGCCGAGGACCACTGAAGCTTTCTTT. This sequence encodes CASSSPRTTEAFF.